This T cell receptor beta chain was documented in a study of cytomegalovirus exposure and HLA in healthy donors. Study outcomes and limitations: For most subjects, TCR beta sequences were reported to predict HLA-A and HLA-B alleles with accuracy. Analysis was performed later, and it showed HLA-associated TCR beta chains to be more clonally expanded than equally common others.

Note on this clone: As yet, its antigen is unknown.

The PCR had 60 Vbeta and 13 Jbeta primers. Generated by immunoSEQ multiplex PCR, the TCRdb table keeps only in-frame clones and is missing some. Seen here are under 300,000 clones, over 70% observed once, and the top ten hold around 8.3%. Trimming shortened V by 2 bases and J by 10 bases, and 14 bases separated the two germline ends. This CDR3 spans 13 amino acids. The germline V gene encodes CDR1 MNHEY and CDR2 SMNVEV (reference sequence). Input material: PBMCs. V gene TRBV27 combines with J gene TRBJ1-2; TRBD1 might be the D (5 bases). This TCR came from a woman between 55 and 75 years old in good health and CMV-seropositive. This CDR3 is CASSLLRDSTYTF. CDR3 sequence (DNA): TGTGCCAGCAGTTTACTTCGGGACTCCACCTACACCTTC.